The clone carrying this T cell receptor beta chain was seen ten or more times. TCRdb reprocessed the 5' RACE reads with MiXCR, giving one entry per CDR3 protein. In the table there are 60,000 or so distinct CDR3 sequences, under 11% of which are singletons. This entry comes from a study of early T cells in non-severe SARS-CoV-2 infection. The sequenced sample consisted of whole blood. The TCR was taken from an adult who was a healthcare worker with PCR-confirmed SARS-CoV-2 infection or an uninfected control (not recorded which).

The CDR3 region is CSVDSGNTGELFF. CDR3 sequence (DNA): TGCAGCGTTGATTCTGGCAACACCGGGGAGCTGTTTTTT. The chain is built from TRBV29-1 and TRBJ2-2, with D unclear. Germline V gene data show CDR1 as SQVTM and CDR2 as ANQGSEA. V lost 3 bases and J lost 2, with 7 bases in between. CDR3 length: 13 residues.